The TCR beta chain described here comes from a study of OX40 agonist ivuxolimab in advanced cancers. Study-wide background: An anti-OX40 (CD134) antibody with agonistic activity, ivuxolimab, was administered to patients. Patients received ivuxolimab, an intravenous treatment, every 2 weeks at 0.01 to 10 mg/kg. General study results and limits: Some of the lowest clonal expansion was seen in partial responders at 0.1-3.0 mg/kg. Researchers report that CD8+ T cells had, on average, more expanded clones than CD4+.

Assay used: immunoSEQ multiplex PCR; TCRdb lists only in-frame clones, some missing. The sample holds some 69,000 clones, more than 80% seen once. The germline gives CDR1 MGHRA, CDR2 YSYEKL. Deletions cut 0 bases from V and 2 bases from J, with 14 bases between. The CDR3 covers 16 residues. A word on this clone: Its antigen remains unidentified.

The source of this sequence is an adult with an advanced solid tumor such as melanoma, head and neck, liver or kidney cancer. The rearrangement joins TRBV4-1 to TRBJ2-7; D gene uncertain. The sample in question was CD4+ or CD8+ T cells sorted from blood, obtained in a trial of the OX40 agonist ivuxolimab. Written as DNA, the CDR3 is TGCGCCAGCAGCCAAGATGATGAAGTGAGAGCCTACGAGCAGTACTTC. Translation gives CASSQDDEVRAYEQYF.